This is a list of T cell receptor beta chains from one sample in a study of cytomegalovirus exposure and HLA in healthy donors. Clones were read by immunoSEQ multiplex PCR, and TCRdb kept only the in-frame ones, dropping some. Found here are fewer than 150,000 clones, around 87% of them singletons; the top ten hold 8.5% to 9.5%. The material sequenced was PBMCs. The receptors here all came from a man aged 18 to 30 in good health and CMV-seropositive. Each CDR3 is given with its conserved first and last residue. The order of the fields is J gene, V gene, D gene, CDR3 protein, CDR3 DNA. The D gene is left open where the match is weak.

J gene: TRBJ1-2; V gene: TRBV6-6; D gene: NA; CDR3 protein: CASSPFSSEGYTF; CDR3 DNA: TGTGCCAGCAGTCCTTTTTCCTCCGAGGGCTACACCTTC
J gene: TRBJ1-5; V gene: TRBV4-2; D gene: NA; CDR3 protein: CASSQDLAYGPQHF; CDR3 DNA: TGTGCCAGCAGCCAAGATTTAGCGTACGGACCCCAGCATTTT
J gene: TRBJ2-7; V gene: TRBV7-2; D gene: NA; CDR3 protein: CASTLRGGYEQYF; CDR3 DNA: TGTGCCAGCACCCTCCGAGGGGGCTACGAGCAGTACTTC
J gene: TRBJ2-3; V gene: TRBV13; D gene: TRBD2; CDR3 protein: CASSLSPHEGQSTRGLGDTQYF; CDR3 DNA: TGTGCCAGCAGCTTATCCCCCCACGAAGGCCAATCAACCCGGGGACTAGGAGATACGCAGTATTTT
J gene: TRBJ1-5; V gene: TRBV7-6; D gene: TRBD1; CDR3 protein: CASSLAPPGQGHQPQHF; CDR3 DNA: TGTGCCAGCAGCTTAGCGCCCCCGGGACAGGGTCATCAGCCCCAGCATTTT
J gene: TRBJ2-1; V gene: TRBV5-4; D gene: NA; CDR3 protein: CASSPNSGFSYNEQFF; CDR3 DNA: TGTGCCAGCAGCCCGAATAGCGGCTTCTCCTACAATGAGCAGTTCTTC
J gene: TRBJ2-7; V gene: TRBV4-1; D gene: TRBD2; CDR3 protein: CASSYAGGSSYEQYF; CDR3 DNA: TGCGCCAGCAGCTATGCTGGCGGGAGCTCCTACGAGCAGTACTTC
J gene: TRBJ2-7; V gene: TRBV5-5; D gene: TRBD2; CDR3 protein: CASSLFLAGASYEQYF; CDR3 DNA: TGTGCCAGCAGCTTGTTCCTAGCGGGAGCCTCCTACGAGCAGTACTTC
J gene: TRBJ2-3; V gene: TRBV27; D gene: NA; CDR3 protein: CATHGDSGVDTQYF; CDR3 DNA: TGTGCCACCCACGGGGACTCCGGGGTAGATACGCAGTATTTT
J gene: TRBJ1-5; V gene: TRBV28; D gene: NA; CDR3 protein: CASSELQPQHF; CDR3 DNA: TGTGCCAGCAGTGAGCTTCAGCCCCAGCATTTT
J gene: TRBJ2-1; V gene: TRBV7-8; D gene: TRBD2; CDR3 protein: CASSLLLAGGPRAEDGQFF; CDR3 DNA: TGTGCCAGCAGCTTATTACTAGCGGGAGGACCTCGTGCTGAGGATGGGCAGTTCTTC
J gene: TRBJ2-1; V gene: TRBV30; D gene: NA; CDR3 protein: CAWSVAGREQFF; CDR3 DNA: TGTGCCTGGAGTGTAGCGGGCAGGGAGCAGTTCTTC
J gene: TRBJ1-1; V gene: TRBV25-1; D gene: TRBD1; CDR3 protein: CASSGDRGDYTEAFF; CDR3 DNA: TGTGCCAGCAGTGGGGACAGGGGAGATTACACTGAAGCTTTCTTT
J gene: TRBJ2-1; V gene: TRBV7-9; D gene: TRBD1; CDR3 protein: CASSPGQASYNEQFF; CDR3 DNA: TGTGCCAGCAGCCCGGGACAGGCGTCCTACAATGAGCAGTTCTTC